These 24 T cell receptor beta chains were sequenced from one sample in a study of T cells in Graves' hyperthyroidism and ophthalmopathy. RNA transcripts were the template for amplifying TCR beta CDR3 regions. When the TCR CDR3 underwent first-round RT-PCR, the HTBI primer set was used. From the multiplex PCR reads, TCRdb called clonotypes with MiXCR, one entry per CDR3 protein. The sample shows about 540,000 distinct CDR3 sequences, about 45% of them seen only once. What was sequenced was peripheral blood or thyroid tissue (not recorded which). The receptors stem from a woman aged 18-29 years with Graves' hyperthyroidism.

This clonotype was counted between two and nine times. The chain couples TRBV6-1 to TRBJ1-6; D ambiguous. This CDR3 has 12 residues. CDR1 and CDR2 (germline): MNHNS, SASEGT. The V end lost 8 bases, the J end lost 7 bases, and 9 bases lay between the germline ends. The CDR3 nucleotides read TGTGCCAGCGAGAAGAACAATTCACCCCTCCACTTT. Its translation: CASEKNNSPLHF.

The chain combines TRBV20-1 with TRBJ1-1; no clear D gene. The CDR3 extends over 15 amino acids. Per the germline V gene, CDR1 is DFQATT and CDR2 is SNEGSKA (reference sequence). The V and J ends lost 0 bases and 0 bases respectively, with 11 bases between them. The CDR3 DNA reads as TGCAGTGCTAGAGATCCGACAAGGTTGAACACTGAAGCTTTCTTT. This sequence encodes CSARDPTRLNTEAFF.

In its sample, this clonotype was seen many times. Germline and junction disagree at one end, which may indicate a read error. The chain recombines TRBV7-7 with TRBJ2-7; 7 bases are shared with TRBD2. The CDR3 extends over 13 amino acids. From germline, CDR1 is SSHAT and CDR2 FNYEAQ (reference sequence). CDR3 coding DNA: TGTGCTAGCAGCTTGGCGGGGGAGGTCGAGCAGTACTTC. It yields the protein CASSLAGEVEQYF.

There are a few counts of this clonotype. The V and J genes are TRBV9 and TRBJ2-6; D uncertain. V lost 0 bases and J lost 5, with 18 bases in between. Germline V lookup: CDR1 SGDLS, CDR2 YYNGEE. The CDR3 covers 18 residues. Written as DNA, the CDR3 is TGTGCCAGCAGCGTAGGTTTAGACTCTCGTCCCCGGGCCAACGTCCTGACTTTC. Translating it yields CASSVGLDSRPRANVLTF.

This chain uses TRBV29-1 with TRBJ1-5, with a weak D call TRBD1 (6 bases). The germline CDR1 and CDR2 sequences are SQVTM and ANQGSEA. The germline V and J ends were trimmed by 6 bases and 5 bases, with 17 bases remaining between them. CDR3 size: 14 residues. The CDR3 loop is CSVVPQGPHQPQHF. The CDR3 DNA follows: TGCAGCGTGGTCCCACAGGGCCCCCATCAGCCCCAGCATTTT.

With respect to this clonotype: The germline gene is not matched at one end of the junction; a read error may be the cause. The chain has TRBV6-1 and TRBJ1-4; D gene uncertain. The length of the CDR3 is 15 residues. The V gene's germline CDR1 is MNHNS and CDR2 SASEGT. The CDR3 region is CAISEELGTNEKLFF. DNA for the CDR3: TGTGCCATCAGTGAAGAGCTCGGTACTAATGAAAAACTGTTTTTT.

The sample holds many counts of this clonotype. The rearrangement uses TRBV2 and TRBJ1-5; TRBD1 matches 7 bases. The CDR3 sequence is 13 residues long. In germline, CDR1 is SNHLY, CDR2 FYNNEI. Germline trimming cut 7 bases from V and 3 bases from J; bases unmatched to any gene: 3. The DNA of the CDR3 is TGTGCCAGCAAGGGACAGTCCAATCAGCCCCAGCATTTT. It translates to CASKGQSNQPQHF.

CDR3 sequence reads: CSADGGETEAFF. The CDR3 DNA follows: TGCAGCGCCGATGGGGGGGAGACCGAAGCTTTCTTT. V is TRBV29-1 and J is TRBJ1-1, with a weak D call TRBD1 (5 bases). The germline V gene encodes CDR1 SQVTM and CDR2 ANQGSEA. V lost 7 bases and J lost 8, with 17 bases in between. The length of the CDR3 is 12 residues.

The genes are TRBV5-1 and TRBJ1-2; D is ambiguous. Germline V gene sequence: CDR1 SGHRS, CDR2 YFSETQ. The germline V and J ends were trimmed by 0 bases and 10 bases, with 10 bases remaining between them. This CDR3 is 12 amino acids long. DNA for the CDR3: TGCGCCAGCAGCTTGGATCAGGAACTCTACACCTTC. This sequence encodes CASSLDQELYTF.

In its sample, this clonotype was seen a few times. The rearrangement uses TRBV5-8 and TRBJ1-4; D perhaps matches TRBD1 (6 bases). The CDR3 totals 14 residues. Trimming left V 3 bases short and J 8 bases short, with 14 bases between. The germline CDR1 and CDR2 sequences are SGHTS and YDEGEE. The CDR3 loop reads CASSYRDAEEKLFF. The CDR3 coding sequence is TGTGCCAGCAGCTACAGGGACGCGGAGGAAAAACTGTTTTTT.

The J gene is TRBJ1-2, the V gene TRBV7-9; D gene uncertain. Trimming pared 4 bases from V and 6 bases from J, leaving 12 bases between. From germline, CDR1 is SEHNR and CDR2 FQNEAQ (reference sequence). This CDR3 comprises 13 residues. This CDR3 reads CASSSRLIDGYTF. The CDR3 DNA reads as TGTGCCAGCAGCTCCCGGTTGATCGATGGCTACACCTTC.

With regard to this clonotype: The junction shows a germline mismatch at one end, possibly a read error. DNA for the CDR3: TGTGCCAGCAGCGTCACAGGGGGGCTGTTTTTT. Amino acid sequence: CASSVTGGLFF. The chain combines TRBV7-9 with TRBJ2-2; 8 nucleotides line up with TRBD1. Germline V gives CDR1 SEHNR, CDR2 FQNEAQ (reference sequence). CDR3 size: 11 residues.

The chain joins TRBV29-1 to TRBJ1-5, with 9 bases fitting TRBD1. CDR1 SQVTM and CDR2 ANQGSEA come from the germline V gene. V shed 0 bases, J shed 7 bases, and the junction held 7 bases outside the gene matches. CDR3 length equals 15 residues. DNA for the CDR3: TGCAGCGTTGAAGATCCTAGACAGGGGGGGCAGCCCCAGCATTTT. Translating gives CSVEDPRQGGQPQHF. The full variable domain, with the rest looked up from reference TRBV29-1 and TRBJ1-5, is SAVISQKPSRDICQRGTSLTIQCQVDSQVTMMFWYRQQPGQSLTLIATANQGSEATYESGFVIDKFPISRPNLTFSTLTVSNMSPEDSSIYLCSVEDPRQGGQPQHFGDGTRLSIL.

Remarks on this clonotype: Compared with germline, one end of the junction differs, possibly owing to a read error. The chain is built from TRBV7-8 and TRBJ2-7, with 7 bases matching TRBD1. Germline-derived CDR1 and CDR2 are SGHVS and FQNEAQ. This CDR3 spans 15 amino acids. The CDR3: CASSQVRDSSCEQYF. CDR3 DNA sequence: TGCGCCAGCAGTCAAGTACGGGACAGTTCCTGCGAGCAGTACTTC.

The chain couples TRBV5-5 to TRBJ1-5, with D possibly matching TRBD1 (5 bases). The CDR3 consists of 12 residues. V dropped 9 bases and J dropped 6 bases, with 13 bases sitting between them. In germline, CDR1 is SGHKS, CDR2 YYEKEE (reference sequence). In nucleotides, the CDR3 is TGTGCCACCGAAGGGGTCGGTCAGCCCCAGCATTTT. Translated: CATEGVGQPQHF. Full variable domain (remainder filled in from reference TRBV5-5 and TRBJ1-5): DAGVTQSPTHLIKTRGQQVTLRCSPISGHKSVSWYQQVLGQGPQFIFQYYEKEERGRGNFPDRFSARQFPNYSSELNVNALLLGDSALYLCATEGVGQPQHFGDGTRLSIL.

The chain carries TRBV20-1 and TRBJ2-7; D is possibly TRBD1 (5 bases). With 4 bases removed from V and 0 bases from J, the gap between germline ends came to 13 bases. The CDR3 is 14 amino acids. Germline CDR1 and CDR2: DFQATT and SNEGSKA (reference sequence). CDR3: CSATQGRASYEQYF. CDR3 DNA sequence: TGCAGTGCTACCCAGGGTCGAGCCTCCTACGAGCAGTACTTC.

A note on this clonotype: This may arise from a read error, as a much more abundant clone is one base away. The chain is built from TRBV2 and TRBJ1-6; perhaps TRBD1 as D (6 bases). Per germline, CDR1 SNHLY and CDR2 FYNNEI. The CDR3 totals 14 residues. The CDR3 region is CTSSLRQGNSPLHF. In nucleotides, the CDR3 is TGTACCAGCAGTTTACGGCAGGGGAATTCACCCCTCCACTTT.

The V gene is TRBV25-1, the J gene TRBJ1-6, with 10 bases lining up with TRBD1. The CDR3 length is 15 residues. The germline V gene has CDR1 MGHDK and CDR2 SYGVNS. V trimming: 6 bases; J trimming: 10 bases; junction bases outside the gene matches: 9. This CDR3 reads CASSRGQGVESPLHF. The CDR3 DNA follows: TGTGCCAGCAGCCGAGGACAGGGGGTTGAATCACCCCTCCACTTT.

The V call is TRBV6-1, the J call TRBJ1-5; maybe TRBD1 (5 bases). The germline V and J ends were trimmed by 7 bases and 1 base, with 8 bases remaining between them. Per germline, CDR1 MNHNS and CDR2 SASEGT. CDR3 length: 13 residues. CDR3: CASTRQSNQPQHF. For the CDR3, the DNA is TGTGCCAGCACCCGACAGAGCAATCAGCCCCAGCATTTT.

The gene calls are TRBV5-1 and TRBJ1-2, with a tentative D call TRBD1 (5 bases). The CDR3 runs to 15 residues. Germline V gives CDR1 SGHRS, CDR2 YFSETQ. The V gene lost 0 bases and the J gene lost 4 bases, with 13 bases spanning the gap. The CDR3 region has the DNA TGCGCCAGCAGCTTGGCCGGGACGGGAATCTATGGCTACACCTTC. Translating it yields CASSLAGTGIYGYTF.

This clonotype was recorded once. V gene TRBV2 combines with J gene TRBJ2-7; 7 bases map to TRBD1. This CDR3 region has 14 residues. Germline values: CDR1 SNHLY, CDR2 FYNNEI. V shed 7 bases and J 4 bases; nucleotides not matched to a gene: 10. The CDR3 loop is CASTGTVGVYEQYF. DNA for the CDR3: TGTGCCAGCACCGGGACAGTGGGAGTTTACGAGCAGTACTTC.

Details on this clonotype: The junction departs from the called germline gene at one end, perhaps through a read error. This chain joins TRBV15 and TRBJ2-6; D is uncertain. CDR3 length equals 15 residues. Germline values: CDR1 LNHNV, CDR2 YYDKDF (reference sequence). The CDR3 bases are TGTGCCGCCAGCAGCTTGGTCTCTGGGGCCAACGTCCTGACTTTC. Encoded protein: CAASSLVSGANVLTF.

The rearrangement joins TRBV2 to TRBJ1-1; no firm D call. Trimming pared 3 bases from V and 5 bases from J, leaving 7 bases between. The germline V gene encodes CDR1 SNHLY and CDR2 FYNNEI. The CDR3 covers 12 residues. CDR3 sequence: CASSDADTEAFF. The CDR3 DNA reads as TGTGCCAGCAGTGACGCGGATACTGAAGCTTTCTTT.

The chain recombines TRBV2 with TRBJ2-7; 9 bases line up with TRBD2. V trimming: 6 bases; J trimming: 2 bases; junction bases outside the gene matches: 8. Germline V gene data show CDR1 as SNHLY and CDR2 as FYNNEI. The CDR3 covers 15 residues. The CDR3 bases are TGTGCCAGCAGCTTGCCGGGACTAGCCGCCTACGAGCAGTACTTC. Translating it yields CASSLPGLAAYEQYF.